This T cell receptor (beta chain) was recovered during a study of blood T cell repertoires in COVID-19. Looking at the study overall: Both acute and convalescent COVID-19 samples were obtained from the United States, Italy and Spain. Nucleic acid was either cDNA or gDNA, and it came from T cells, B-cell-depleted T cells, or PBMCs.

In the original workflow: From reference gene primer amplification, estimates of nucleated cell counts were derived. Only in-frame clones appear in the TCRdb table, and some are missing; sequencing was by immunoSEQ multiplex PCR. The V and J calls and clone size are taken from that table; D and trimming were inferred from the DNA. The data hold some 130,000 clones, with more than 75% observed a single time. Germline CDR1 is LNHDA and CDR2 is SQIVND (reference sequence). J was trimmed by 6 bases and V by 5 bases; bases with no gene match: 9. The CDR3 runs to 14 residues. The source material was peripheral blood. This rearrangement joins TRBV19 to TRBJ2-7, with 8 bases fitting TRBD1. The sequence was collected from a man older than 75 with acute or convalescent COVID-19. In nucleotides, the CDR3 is TGTGCCAGTAGTCGACCCTCACAGGGGGGCGAGCAGTACTTC. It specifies CASSRPSQGGEQYF.